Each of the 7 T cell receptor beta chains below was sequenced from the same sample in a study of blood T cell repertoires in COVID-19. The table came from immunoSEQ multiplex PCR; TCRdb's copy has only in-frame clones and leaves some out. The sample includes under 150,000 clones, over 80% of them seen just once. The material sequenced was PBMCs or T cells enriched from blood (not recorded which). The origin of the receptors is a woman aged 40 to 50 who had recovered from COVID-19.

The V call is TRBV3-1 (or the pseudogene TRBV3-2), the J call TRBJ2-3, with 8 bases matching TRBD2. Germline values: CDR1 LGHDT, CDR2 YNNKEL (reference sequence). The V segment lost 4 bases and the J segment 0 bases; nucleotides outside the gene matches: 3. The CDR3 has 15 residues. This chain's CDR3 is CASSLGGVSTDTQYF. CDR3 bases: TGTGCCAGCAGCCTCGGGGGGGTTAGCACAGATACGCAGTATTTT.

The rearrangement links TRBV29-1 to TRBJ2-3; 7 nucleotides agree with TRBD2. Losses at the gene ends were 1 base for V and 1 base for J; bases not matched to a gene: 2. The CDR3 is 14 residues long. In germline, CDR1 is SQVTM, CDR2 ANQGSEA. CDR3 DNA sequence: TGCAGCGTTGAAGGGCTAGCGGGCACAGATACGCAGTATTTT. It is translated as CSVEGLAGTDTQYF.

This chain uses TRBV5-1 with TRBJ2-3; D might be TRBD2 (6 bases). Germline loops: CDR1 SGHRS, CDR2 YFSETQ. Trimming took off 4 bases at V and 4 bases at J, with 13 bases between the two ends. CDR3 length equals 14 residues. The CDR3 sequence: CASSLGSSADTQYF. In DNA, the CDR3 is TGCGCCAGCAGCCTCGGGAGCTCGGCAGATACGCAGTATTTT.

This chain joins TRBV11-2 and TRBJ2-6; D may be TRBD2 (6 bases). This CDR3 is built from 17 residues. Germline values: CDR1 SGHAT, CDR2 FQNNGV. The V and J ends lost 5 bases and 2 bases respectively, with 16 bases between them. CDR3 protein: CASSPGGRGPGANVLTF. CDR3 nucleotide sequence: TGTGCCAGCAGCCCCGGCGGGCGGGGACCTGGGGCCAACGTCCTGACTTTC.

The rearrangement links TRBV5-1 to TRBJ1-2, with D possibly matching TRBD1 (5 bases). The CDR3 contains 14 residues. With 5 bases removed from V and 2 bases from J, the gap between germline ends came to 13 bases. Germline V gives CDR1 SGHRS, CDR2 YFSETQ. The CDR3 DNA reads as TGCGCCAGCAGAGAAGAGCAGGGAAACTATGGCTACACCTTC. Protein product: CASREEQGNYGYTF.

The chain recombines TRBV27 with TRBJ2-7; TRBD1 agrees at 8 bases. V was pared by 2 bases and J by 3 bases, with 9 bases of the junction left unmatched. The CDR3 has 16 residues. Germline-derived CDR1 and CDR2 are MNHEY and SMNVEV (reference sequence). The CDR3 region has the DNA TGTGCCAGCAGTTTACGGCAGGGGGCGCCGGACTACGAGCAGTACTTC. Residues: CASSLRQGAPDYEQYF.

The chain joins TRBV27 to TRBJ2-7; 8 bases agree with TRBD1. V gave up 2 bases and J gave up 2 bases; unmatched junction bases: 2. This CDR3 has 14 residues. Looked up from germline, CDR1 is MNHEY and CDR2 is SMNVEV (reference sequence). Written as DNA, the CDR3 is TGTGCCAGCAGTTTAGGACAGGGAACCTACGAGCAGTACTTC. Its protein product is CASSLGQGTYEQYF.